These T cell receptor beta chains were read from a single sample in a study of response to subunit inactivated influenza vaccine. TCRdb reanalysed the RT-PCR reads using MiXCR and keeps one entry per CDR3 protein. The table lists some 850,000 distinct CDR3 sequences, about a fifth of them singletons. The sample was PBMCs from blood, taken 5 to 6 days after vaccination. The receptors shown here come from a man aged 50 or older who received an inactivated influenza vaccine. Both conserved end residues are part of each CDR3.

J gene | V gene | CDR3 protein
TRBJ1-2 | TRBV10-2 | CASSFPDRGYTF
TRBJ1-3 | TRBV6-5 | CASSYSTGPSGGNTIYF
TRBJ1-5 | TRBV10-3 | CAISEGGGNQPQHF
TRBJ2-1 | TRBV24-1 | CATSDTRHGHEQFF
TRBJ1-2 | TRBV10-3 | CAIKDGNGPGYTF
TRBJ2-5 | TRBV25-1 | CASSEYMANLKETQYF
TRBJ2-2 | TRBV29-1 | CSVEGSVVAGGNTGELFF
TRBJ2-2 | TRBV11-2 | CASSSYPAGVDAGELFF
TRBJ2-3 | TRBV10-3 | CAISDTLIRESTDTQYF
TRBJ2-3 | TRBV4-3 | CASSLGASGRADTQYF
TRBJ1-3 | TRBV12-3/TRBV12-4 | CASRGVHVDSGNTIYF
TRBJ2-1 | TRBV11-2 | CASSGGTSGDRLWQFF
TRBJ1-1 | TRBV12-3/TRBV12-4 | CASSLAQGGTEAFF
TRBJ1-1 | TRBV29-1 | CSTRQGPMNTEAFF
TRBJ2-7 | TRBV6-2/TRBV6-3 | CASSSGTSGSPYEQYF
TRBJ2-1 | TRBV7-2 | CASSRDRVQNNEQFF
TRBJ1-4 | TRBV5-5 | CASSLGQPPTNEKLFF
TRBJ1-6 | TRBV4-3 | CASSQLGQGFYSPLHF
TRBJ2-3 | TRBV7-7 | CASSPMMSTDTQYF
TRBJ2-7 | TRBV10-3 | CAISELGQTGEQYF
TRBJ2-2 | TRBV6-4 | CASSDSGWSGELFF
TRBJ2-1 | TRBV11-2 | CASSLVEGQGYNEQFF
TRBJ2-1 | TRBV7-2 | CASSLMPQGYNEQFF
TRBJ1-2 | TRBV28 | CASRHRYGYTF